These T cell receptor beta chains were read from a single sample in a study of blood T cell repertoires in COVID-19. Generated by immunoSEQ multiplex PCR, the TCRdb table keeps only in-frame clones and is missing some. The table lists 250,000 or so clones, about 68% of them singletons. Sequencing was done on a sample of peripheral blood. Receptors originate from a woman aged 80 or over with acute or convalescent COVID-19. Both conserved end residues are part of each CDR3. The D gene is left open where the match is weak. Clone size is shown for a subset of rows, as once, few, many or a class of expanded clone.

j_call d_call clone_size v_call cdr3_nt cdr3_aa
TRBJ2-3 TRBD2 - TRBV10-1 TGCGCCAGCAGTGGACTAGCGGGAGGGCGAGATACGCAGTATTTT CASSGLAGGRDTQYF
TRBJ2-3 TRBD2 - TRBV3-1/TRBV3-2 TGTGCCAGCAGCCAAGGACTAGCAGTCACAGATACGCAGTATTTT CASSQGLAVTDTQYF
TRBJ2-1 TRBD2 - TRBV15 TGTGCCACCAGCGGGACTAGCTTGGGTGAGCAGTTCTTC CATSGTSLGEQFF
TRBJ1-1 TRBD1 once TRBV6-5 TGTGCCAGCAGTTACAGGGGACAGTCGAACACTGAAGCTTTCTTT CASSYRGQSNTEAFF
TRBJ1-5 TRBD1 few TRBV7-2 TGTGCCAGCAGCCCTCGGACAGGGGGCCTGCAGCCCCAGCATTTT CASSPRTGGLQPQHF
TRBJ1-3 TRBD1 - TRBV9 TGTGCCAGCAGCGGACAGGGCCGCGGAAACACCATATATTTT CASSGQGRGNTIYF
TRBJ1-2 - few TRBV7-8 TGTGCCAGCAGCGCGACGACAGTTAACTATGGCTACACCTTC CASSATTVNYGYTF
TRBJ2-1 TRBD2 - TRBV4-1 TGCGCCAGCAGCCAAGCGCGGTACAGCGGGAGGGCCAATGAGCAGTTCTTC CASSQARYSGRANEQFF
TRBJ2-7 TRBD1 - TRBV7-9 TGTGCCAGCAGCTTCGGGACAGTATCCTACGAGCAGTACTTC CASSFGTVSYEQYF
TRBJ2-2 TRBD2 - TRBV19 TGTGCCAGTAGTATAACTAGCGGGGTCCGATCGGGCACCGGGGAGCTGTTTTTT CASSITSGVRSGTGELFF
TRBJ2-3 - many TRBV14 TGTGCCAGCAGCCAGGGAGGAACCCTCACAGATACGCAGTATTTT CASSQGGTLTDTQYF
TRBJ2-3 - few TRBV7-2 TGTGCCAGCAGTCGGATATGGGGAGCCGGGGGTACGCAGTATTTT CASSRIWGAGGTQYF
TRBJ1-1 - - TRBV29-1 TGCAGCGTTGGGCGAGGATACCGTGAAGCTTTCTTT CSVGRGYREAFF
TRBJ2-7 TRBD2 few TRBV11-2 TGTGCCAGCAGCCACGTAGCGGGAGGGGGACGCGAGCAGTACTTC CASSHVAGGGREQYF
TRBJ1-5 - - TRBV4-1 TGCGCCAGCAGCCAAGAAGACAGTAACAATCAGCCCCAGCATTTT CASSQEDSNNQPQHF
TRBJ2-7 TRBD1 - TRBV7-9 TGTGCCAGCAGCTTCCAAACACTCGGACAGGGCTACGAGCAGTACTTC CASSFQTLGQGYEQYF
TRBJ2-3 TRBD2 - TRBV3-1/TRBV3-2 TGTGCCAGCAGCCAAGATATGAGGGCGGGAGTCACAGATACGCAGTATTTT CASSQDMRAGVTDTQYF
TRBJ1-1 - few TRBV10-2 TGCGCCAGCCTACAGGTAGGCACTGAAGCTTTCTTT CASLQVGTEAFF
TRBJ2-1 - - TRBV11-3 TGTGCCAGCAGCTTAGAAAGTGGGCCGCAGTTCTTC CASSLESGPQFF
TRBJ1-1 - - TRBV29-1 TGCAGCGTCTACCTACTGCACACTGAAGCTTTCTTT CSVYLLHTEAFF
TRBJ1-1 TRBD1 - TRBV6-6 TGTGCCAGCAGTTCTGACAGGGGGGGCACTGAAGCTTTCTTT CASSSDRGGTEAFF
TRBJ1-4 - once TRBV4-1 TGCGCCAGCAGCCTACGGACTTGGGAGGAACTGTTTTTT CASSLRTWEELFF
TRBJ2-1 TRBD2 - TRBV4-1 TGCGCCAGCAGCCAAGCGTGGGGACTAGCGGGAGTAGGTCAGTTCTTC CASSQAWGLAGVGQFF
TRBJ1-4 - - TRBV7-8 TGTGCCAGCAGCTTGCACAGGGAAGTAGGAAAACTGTTTTTT CASSLHREVGKLFF
TRBJ2-7 - - TRBV12-3/TRBV12-4 TGTGCCAGCAGTTCGACACCCTACGAGCAGTACTTC CASSSTPYEQYF
TRBJ2-3 - - TRBV14 TGTGCCAGCAGCCAAGATTTACTAGCCACAGATACGCAGTATTTT CASSQDLLATDTQYF
TRBJ1-2 TRBD1 - TRBV3-1/TRBV3-2 TGTGCCAGCGGGCGACAGGGGTTCTATGGCTACACCTTC CASGRQGFYGYTF
TRBJ2-3 TRBD2 - TRBV6-2/TRBV6-3 TGTGCCAGCAGTTACAGTGGACTAGCGGGATTGGGGACAGATACGCAGTATTTT CASSYSGLAGLGTDTQYF
TRBJ1-2 - once TRBV6-2/TRBV6-3 TGTGCCAGCAGTTACTCGACAGTTCGGCGCAATGGCTACACCTTC CASSYSTVRRNGYTF
TRBJ2-4 - few TRBV7-9 TGTGCCAGCAGCTCTTATACAGGGGCCAAAAACATTCAGTACTTC CASSSYTGAKNIQYF
TRBJ1-2 - few TRBV27 TGTGCCAGCAGCCAAGCCCATGCCATCGATGGCTACACCTTC CASSQAHAIDGYTF
TRBJ2-1 TRBD2 - TRBV5-1 TGCGCCAGCAGCTGGGACCCGGGGACTAGCGGGAACAATGAGCAGTTCTTC CASSWDPGTSGNNEQFF
TRBJ1-5 - - TRBV21-1 TGTGCCGAGGGAGGGCCCCAGCATTTT CAEGGPQHF
TRBJ1-1 - - TRBV10-3 TGTGCCATCAGACCGGGACAAGGAGAAGCTTTCTTT CAIRPGQGEAFF
TRBJ2-7 - - TRBV27 TGTGCCAGCAAAACTCCAGGGTACGAGCAGTACTTC CASKTPGYEQYF
TRBJ1-2 - - TRBV3-1/TRBV3-2 TGTGCCAGCAGCCTTTCGTACGGGGGGGGCTATGGCTACACCTTC CASSLSYGGGYGYTF
TRBJ1-5 TRBD1 - TRBV29-1 TGCAGCGTTGGGGGACAGGGGGATAGCAATCAGCCCCAGCATTTT CSVGGQGDSNQPQHF
TRBJ2-1 TRBD2 once TRBV5-4 TGTGCCAGCAGCGGGGTAGCGGGAGGGTCCCTAAAGAATGAGCAGTTCTTC CASSGVAGGSLKNEQFF
TRBJ2-5 TRBD2 - TRBV6-4 TGTGCCAGCAGTGACTTCGCGGGGGGGCTCCAAGAGACCCAGTACTTC CASSDFAGGLQETQYF
TRBJ2-3 - - TRBV6-5 TGTGCCAGCAGGGAGGGAAACACAGATACGCAGTATTTT CASREGNTDTQYF
TRBJ2-6 TRBD1 few TRBV16 TGTGCCAGCAGCCAACGGACAGGGGCCGGGGCCAACGTCCTGACTTTC CASSQRTGAGANVLTF
TRBJ2-3 TRBD1 - TRBV4-1 TGCGCCAGCAGCCAACCCGACAGGGGATCCACAGATACGCAGTATTTT CASSQPDRGSTDTQYF
TRBJ1-6 - once TRBV4-3 TGCGCCAGCAGCCCCTCCCTCAGCTCCTATAATTCACCCCTCCACTTT CASSPSLSSYNSPLHF
TRBJ2-3 - - TRBV4-2 TGTGCCAGCAGCCAAGAAGGGAGGAACACAGATACGCAGTATTTT CASSQEGRNTDTQYF
TRBJ2-3 - once TRBV7-9 TGTGCCAGCAGCTTAGGACTAGTAAGCGATACGCAGTATTTT CASSLGLVSDTQYF
TRBJ1-2 TRBD1 - TRBV6-2/TRBV6-3 TGTGCCAGCAGCGCCGCCGGGACAGGAAACTATGGCTACACCTTC CASSAAGTGNYGYTF
TRBJ2-2 TRBD2 - TRBV6-2/TRBV6-3 TGTGCCAGCAGCCCCCAAGGACTAGCGGGGGAGTTCACCGGGGAGCTGTTTTTT CASSPQGLAGEFTGELFF
TRBJ2-1 TRBD2 - TRBV11-3 TGTGCCAGCAGCTTTACTAGCGACTCCTACAATGAGCAGTTCTTC CASSFTSDSYNEQFF